Each of the 32 T cell receptor beta chains below was sequenced from the same sample in a study of shared clonotypes between healthy human individuals. The table came from immunoSEQ multiplex PCR; TCRdb's copy has only in-frame clones and leaves some out. This sample carries more than 550,000 clones, 72% of them seen once, and the ten largest clones take around 1.7%. The sample taken for sequencing was memory CD4+ T cells sorted from blood. Subset here: CD45RA-negative fraction. These receptors were collected from a woman aged 30 to 39 in good health.

The V call is TRBV7-6, the J call TRBJ1-1; a possible D gene is TRBD1 (5 bases). CDR3 length equals 13 residues. V dropped 0 bases and J dropped 4 bases, with 6 bases sitting between them. The germline CDR1 and CDR2 sequences are SGHVS and FNYEAQ. The CDR3 DNA follows: TGTGCCAGCAGCTTAGCCGGGACCACTGAAGCTTTCTTT. The encoded protein is CASSLAGTTEAFF. The variable domain in full, completed from reference TRBV7-6 and TRBJ1-1, reads GAGVSQSPRYKVTKRGQDVALRCDPISGHVSLYWYRQALGQGPEFLTYFNYEAQQDKSGLPNDRFSAERPEGSISTLTIQRTEQRDSAMYRCASSLAGTTEAFFGQGTRLTVV.

J is TRBJ2-1 and V is TRBV5-1, with 13 bases that match TRBD2. CDR1 and CDR2 (germline): SGHRS, YFSETQ. The CDR3 covers 19 residues. J was trimmed by 7 bases and V by 1 base; bases with no gene match: 14. CDR3 DNA sequence: TGCGCCAGCAGCTTGCGGAGTTGGACTAGCGGGAGTCGGACGAATGAGCAGTTCTTC. It encodes CASSLRSWTSGSRTNEQFF.

The gene calls are TRBV7-8 and TRBJ2-1; 7 bases match TRBD2. V gave up 5 bases and J gave up 0 bases; unmatched junction bases: 16. Germline CDR1 is SGHVS and CDR2 is FQNEAQ. The CDR3 totals 19 residues. The CDR3 spells CASSPATGAGVYSYNEQFF. CDR3 sequence (DNA): TGTGCCAGCAGCCCCGCGACTGGCGCGGGAGTCTACTCCTACAATGAGCAGTTCTTC.

The chain couples TRBV7-9 to TRBJ2-7; 7 nucleotides match TRBD1. Germline V gene sequence: CDR1 SEHNR, CDR2 FQNEAQ (reference sequence). This CDR3 has 13 residues. Losses at the gene ends were 3 bases for V and 5 bases for J; bases not matched to a gene: 4. The CDR3 nucleotides are TGTGCCAGCAGCTTCTTCGGACAGGACGAGCAGTACTTC. Amino acids: CASSFFGQDEQYF.

This clone was observed once. V gene TRBV29-1 combines with J gene TRBJ2-1; TRBD2 is a possible D gene (5 bases). CDR3 length: 16 residues. V lost 3 bases to trimming and J lost 0 bases, with 15 bases between them. Germline V lookup: CDR1 SQVTM, CDR2 ANQGSEA. This CDR3 reads CSVDVRGSGSYNEQFF. In nucleotides, the CDR3 is TGCAGCGTTGATGTCAGAGGAAGCGGCTCCTACAATGAGCAGTTCTTC.

This clone has just a few counts. This chain uses TRBV10-3 with TRBJ2-3, with unresolved D. CDR1 and CDR2 (germline): ENHRY, SYGVKD. This CDR3 is 13 amino acids long. V dropped 6 bases and J dropped 6 bases, with 13 bases sitting between them. CDR3 in DNA: TGTGCCATCAGGGAGCATGACCAGGATACGCAGTATTTT. Residues: CAIREHDQDTQYF.

V usage is TRBV5-1 and J usage is TRBJ2-7, with TRBD2 identical over 14 bases. V shed 4 bases and J 6 bases; nucleotides not matched to a gene: 3. Germline V CDR1 and CDR2: SGHRS, YFSETQ. This CDR3 is built from 14 residues. The CDR3 loop reads CASSGTSGRGEQYF. The CDR3 DNA sequence: TGCGCCAGCAGCGGGACTAGCGGGAGAGGCGAGCAGTACTTC.

The chain recombines TRBV14 with TRBJ1-3; TRBD1 might be the D (6 bases). CDR1 and CDR2 from the germline V gene are SGHDN and FVKESK. The CDR3 covers 17 residues. The germline V and J ends were trimmed by 0 bases and 1 base, with 13 bases remaining between them. CDR3 amino acids: CASSQDHDRFSGNTIYF. DNA of the CDR3: TGTGCCAGCAGCCAAGATCACGACAGGTTTTCTGGAAACACCATATATTTT. The complete variable domain, with remaining parts taken from reference TRBV14 and TRBJ1-3, reads EAGVTQFPSHSVIEKGQTVTLRCDPISGHDNLYWYRRVMGKEIKFLLHFVKESKQDESGMPNNRFLAERTGGTYSTLKVQPAELEDSGVYFCASSQDHDRFSGNTIYFGEGSWLTVV.

This sequence joins TRBV5-6 and TRBJ2-3; D gene ambiguous. Trimming left V 0 bases short and J 5 bases short, with 4 bases between. The CDR3 loop spans 12 amino acids. Germline V gives CDR1 SGHDT, CDR2 YYEEEE. The CDR3 loop is CASSLGVDTQYF. CDR3 sequence (DNA): TGTGCCAGCAGCTTGGGTGTAGATACGCAGTATTTT.

In DNA, the CDR3 is TGTGCCAGTAGTATAATTATGGGACAGAGAATCTCTGGGGCCAACGTCCTGACTTTC. Translation: CASSIIMGQRISGANVLTF. The chain has TRBV19 and TRBJ2-6; TRBD1 matches at 7 bases. This CDR3 comprises 19 residues. Losses at the gene ends were 2 bases for V and 0 bases for J; bases not matched to a gene: 10. CDR1 is LNHDA, CDR2 SQIVND, per germline (reference sequence).

V gene TRBV5-4 combines with J gene TRBJ2-5; weak D call: TRBD2 (5 bases). The CDR3 has 15 amino acids. Per germline, CDR1 SGHNT and CDR2 YYREEE (reference sequence). Trimming cost V 4 bases and J 4 bases, with 17 bases left between them. The chain's CDR3 is CASSTPGGSVETQYF. CDR3 DNA: TGTGCCAGCAGCACCCCAGGCGGGTCGGTAGAGACCCAGTACTTC. Full variable domain (missing parts from reference TRBV5-4 and TRBJ2-5): ETGVTQSPTHLIKTRGQQVTLRCSSQSGHNTVSWYQQALGQGPQFIFQYYREEENGRGNFPPRFSGLQFPNYSSELNVNALELDDSALYLCASSTPGGSVETQYFGPGTRLLVL.

There are a few counts of this clone. This specimen includes other DNA sequences encoding the same CDR3. V gene TRBV27 combines with J gene TRBJ1-1; D unclear. V dropped 0 bases and J dropped 1 base, with 9 bases sitting between them. Germline loops: CDR1 MNHEY, CDR2 SMNVEV (reference sequence). CDR3 size: 15 residues. The CDR3 is CASSLSRVGNTEAFF. The CDR3 DNA follows: TGTGCCAGCAGTTTATCGAGGGTAGGGAACACTGAAGCTTTCTTT.

This clone showed up many times. Different DNA sequences within this sample yield the same CDR3. The gene calls are TRBV19 and TRBJ2-5; D tentatively fits TRBD1 or TRBD2 (5 bases each). V was clipped by 1 base and J by 5 bases, with 11 bases between them. Germline values: CDR1 LNHDA, CDR2 SQIVND (reference sequence). This CDR3 contains 14 residues. DNA for the CDR3: TGTGCCAGTAGTATAGGAGGGACGGGGGAGACCCAGTACTTC. Translation gives CASSIGGTGETQYF.

Points on this clone: It is likely a read error: a sequence one base away is far more abundant. Distinct nucleotide sequences in the sample also encode this CDR3. The V and J genes are TRBV5-1 and TRBJ1-2; 8 nucleotides match TRBD1. Germline V gives CDR1 SGHRS, CDR2 YFSETQ. The CDR3 spans 14 residues. The CDR3 DNA follows: TGCGCCAGCAGCGGACAGGGACAGAACTATGGCTACACCTTT. Translating gives CASSGQGQNYGYTF.

This clone occurred a few times. This chain uses TRBV7-9 with TRBJ2-3, with D tentatively TRBD2 (5 bases). Trimming pared 5 bases from V and 14 bases from J, leaving 17 bases between. The CDR3 covers 12 residues. CDR1 is SEHNR and CDR2 is FQNEAQ in the germline V gene (reference sequence). The CDR3 nucleotides read TGTGCCAGCAGCCCTTCGGGCGACTACTTGTATTTT. Amino acid sequence: CASSPSGDYLYF.

Concerning this clone itself: The sample carries other DNA sequences with the same CDR3. The J gene is TRBJ1-5, the V gene TRBV7-2; D remains unclear. The CDR3 runs 15 residues. Germline lookup yields CDR1 SGHTA and CDR2 FQGNSA. V lost 5 bases and J lost 0, with 11 bases in between. CDR3 region: CASSTDSLSNQPQHF. In nucleotides, the CDR3 is TGTGCCAGCAGCACCGACTCCCTTAGCAATCAGCCCCAGCATTTT.

This chain joins TRBV9 and TRBJ2-3, with D maybe TRBD2 (6 bases). The CDR3 contains 13 residues. In germline, CDR1 is SGDLS, CDR2 YYNGEE. The V end was cut by 4 bases, the J end by 1 base, with 7 bases between. CDR3 amino acids: CASSRLGTDTQYF. CDR3 DNA sequence: TGTGCCAGCAGCCGACTAGGCACAGATACGCAGTATTTT.

This sequence joins TRBV14 and TRBJ1-2; 8 bases match TRBD1. With 2 bases clipped from V and 8 bases from J, the junction kept 13 bases outside the gene matches. CDR1 and CDR2 from the germline V gene are SGHDN and FVKESK. The CDR3 consists of 16 residues. The CDR3 DNA sequence: TGTGCCAGCAGCCAACTAGCCGGGACAGGTCTATGGGGCTACACCTTC. It is translated as CASSQLAGTGLWGYTF.

Only a few counts were recorded for this clone. The chain carries TRBV29-1 and TRBJ2-2, with D perhaps TRBD1 (6 bases). Germline CDR1 reads SQVTM; CDR2 reads ANQGSEA. Trimming took off 6 bases at V and 3 bases at J, with 14 bases between the two ends. This CDR3 is 14 amino acids long. CDR3: CSVYVRGDTGELFF. Written as DNA, the CDR3 is TGCAGCGTCTACGTCAGGGGTGACACCGGGGAGCTGTTTTTT.

In this sample, this clone turned up a few times. The V and J genes are TRBV7-9 and TRBJ1-4, with TRBD1 matching 8 bases. CDR1 is SEHNR and CDR2 is FQNEAQ in the germline V gene (reference sequence). This CDR3 has 16 residues. V lost 5 bases to trimming and J lost 4 bases; unmatched junction nucleotides: 9. CDR3 protein: CASSLNTGGDNEKLFF. The DNA for the CDR3 is TGTGCCAGCAGCCTAAACACAGGGGGTGATAATGAAAAACTGTTTTTT.

The V and J genes are TRBV28 and TRBJ2-5; D is undetermined. The germline V gene has CDR1 MDHEN and CDR2 SYDVKM. V lost 9 bases and J lost 5, with 16 bases in between. There are 13 residues in the CDR3. The CDR3 sequence is CASRLGFGETQYF. CDR3 coding DNA: TGTGCCAGTCGCTTGGGATTTGGTGAGACCCAGTACTTC.

The chain couples TRBV5-8 to TRBJ1-4; no definite D call. The CDR3 sequence is 13 residues long. V dropped 2 bases and J dropped 5 bases, with 7 bases sitting between them. The germline gives CDR1 SGHTS, CDR2 YDEGEE. Here the CDR3 reads CASSFSENEKLFF. DNA of the CDR3: TGTGCCAGCAGCTTTTCCGAAAATGAAAAACTGTTTTTT.

The chain links TRBV2 to TRBJ2-3, with D perhaps matching TRBD2 (6 bases). Deletions cut 6 bases from V and 6 bases from J, with 13 bases between. Looked up from germline, CDR1 is SNHLY and CDR2 is FYNNEI. The length of the CDR3 is 13 residues. CDR3 sequence (DNA): TGTGCCAGCAGGACTAGTTCCACCGATACGCAGTATTTT. Encoded protein: CASRTSSTDTQYF.

In this sample, this clone turned up many times. J is TRBJ2-1 and V is TRBV7-3; the D gene is possibly TRBD1 (6 bases). The V and J ends lost 1 base and 7 bases respectively, with 11 bases between them. CDR1 and CDR2 from the germline V gene are SGHTA and FQGTGA. The CDR3 consists of 14 residues. The CDR3 DNA reads TGTGCCAGCAGCTTAAATCAGGGGAGTAATGAGCAGTTCTTC. It encodes CASSLNQGSNEQFF.

Concerning this clone itself: The same CDR3 also results from other DNA sequences found in this sample. This sequence joins TRBV7-2 and TRBJ1-5; D call uncertain. CDR3 length equals 12 residues. V dropped 2 bases and J dropped 7 bases, with 6 bases sitting between them. In germline, CDR1 is SGHTA, CDR2 FQGNSA. In nucleotides, the CDR3 is TGTGCCAGCAGCTTACGGGGACAGCCCCAGCATTTT. Amino acids: CASSLRGQPQHF.

The chain combines TRBV6-6 with TRBJ2-3, with 11 positions matching TRBD2. The CDR3 loop spans 16 amino acids. Trimming removed 5 bases from V and 6 bases from J; junction bases left unmatched: 10. Germline lookup yields CDR1 MNHNY and CDR2 SVGAGI (reference sequence). CDR3 DNA sequence: TGTGCCAGCAGTAAACTGACTAGCGGGATTGGGGATACGCAGTATTTT. This codes for CASSKLTSGIGDTQYF.

The chain joins TRBV7-9 to TRBJ2-6; D is perhaps TRBD1 (6 bases). V lost 5 bases to trimming and J lost 0 bases, with 8 bases between them. The germline V gene encodes CDR1 SEHNR and CDR2 FQNEAQ (reference sequence). The CDR3 runs 15 residues. CDR3 DNA sequence: TGTGCCAGCAGCAACAGGGTCTCTGGGGCCAACGTCCTGACTTTC. Translation gives CASSNRVSGANVLTF.

This clone appeared a single time. This rearrangement joins TRBV29-1 to TRBJ1-1, with 8 bases aligning to TRBD1. CDR1 SQVTM and CDR2 ANQGSEA come from the germline V gene. The CDR3 has 12 amino acids. V lost 6 bases, J lost 5 bases, and 5 bases stayed unmatched. Written as DNA, the CDR3 is TGCAGCGTAACAGGGGGTCGAACTGAAGCTTTCTTT. This gives the protein CSVTGGRTEAFF.

V gene TRBV10-3 combines with J gene TRBJ2-7; 12 positions agree with TRBD1. J was trimmed by 6 bases and V by 4 bases; bases with no gene match: 4. In germline, CDR1 is ENHRY, CDR2 SYGVKD. The CDR3 consists of 14 residues. CDR3 coding DNA: TGTGCCATCAGTGGCCGGGACAGGGGGCTCGAGCAGTACTTC. Its translation: CAISGRDRGLEQYF.

The chain uses TRBV4-2 and TRBJ1-1; D is uncertain. Germline V CDR1 and CDR2: LGHNA, YNFKEQ. The CDR3 consists of 14 residues. The germline V and J ends were trimmed by 4 bases and 4 bases, with 13 bases remaining between them. The CDR3 DNA reads TGTGCCAGCAGCCCTGGACCCAAGGGCACTGAAGCTTTCTTT. Its translation is CASSPGPKGTEAFF.

The chain joins TRBV5-1 to TRBJ2-7; D unclear. The germline gives CDR1 SGHRS, CDR2 YFSETQ. V was cut by 0 bases and J by 0 bases, with 10 bases left in between. The CDR3 totals 15 residues. For the CDR3, the DNA is TGCGCCAGCAGCTTGGCGGGTCCAAGCTCCTACGAGCAGTACTTC. Its translation is CASSLAGPSSYEQYF.

The chain recombines TRBV14 with TRBJ2-3, with D hard to call. V was cut by 2 bases and J by 0 bases, with 9 bases left in between. The CDR3 runs 15 residues. From germline, CDR1 is SGHDN and CDR2 FVKESK. The CDR3 here is CASSQIQQSTDTQYF. The CDR3, as DNA: TGTGCCAGCAGCCAAATACAACAGAGCACAGATACGCAGTATTTT.